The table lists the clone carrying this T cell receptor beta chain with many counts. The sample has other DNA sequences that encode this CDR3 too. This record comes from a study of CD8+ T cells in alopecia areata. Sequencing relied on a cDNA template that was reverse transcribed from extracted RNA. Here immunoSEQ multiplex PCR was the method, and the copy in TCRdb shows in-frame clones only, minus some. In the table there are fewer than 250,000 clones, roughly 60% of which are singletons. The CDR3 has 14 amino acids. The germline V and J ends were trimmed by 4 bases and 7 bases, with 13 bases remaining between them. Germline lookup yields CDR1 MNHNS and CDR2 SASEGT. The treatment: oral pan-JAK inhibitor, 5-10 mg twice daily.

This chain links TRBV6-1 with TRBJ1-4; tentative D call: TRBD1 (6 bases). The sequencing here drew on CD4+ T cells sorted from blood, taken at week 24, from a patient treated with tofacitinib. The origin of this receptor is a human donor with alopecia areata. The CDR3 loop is CASSVTGRSEKLFF. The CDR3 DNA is TGTGCCAGCAGTGTAACAGGGCGGAGTGAAAAACTGTTTTTT.